This T cell receptor (beta chain) is drawn from a study of T-cell reconstitution after alpha-beta-depleted transplantation in children. The CDR3 loop spans 15 amino acids. The V gene's germline CDR1 is SGHTA and CDR2 FQGTGA. V lost 6 bases and J lost 6; bases outside the gene matches: 8. Library preparation (for TCRbeta) was performed with unique molecular identifiers. TCRdb processed the PCR reads anew with MiXCR; each CDR3 protein has one entry. The sample carries just under 550,000 distinct CDR3 sequences, roughly 18% recorded once. The source was PBMCs from the stem cell graft donor, collected from the stem cell graft. This chain links TRBV7-3 with TRBJ2-1; TRBD2 aligns across 10 bases. This receptor was identified in a human donor who donated a stem cell graft to a child with acute lymphoblastic leukemia. This CDR3 reads CASSSAGGPGNEQFF. The CDR3 DNA reads TGTGCCAGCAGTTCAGCGGGAGGGCCTGGCAATGAGCAGTTCTTC.